What follows is one T cell receptor beta chain and its context. The data originate from a study of blood T cell repertoires in COVID-19. Whole-study context: Donors in the United States, Italy and Spain gave samples during acute or convalescent COVID-19. In each case, the material was cDNA or gDNA derived from T cells, B-cell-depleted T cells, or PBMCs.

In the original analysis: Amplification with reference gene primers provided the estimates of nucleated cell counts. The assay was immunoSEQ multiplex PCR, and TCRdb's table has in-frame clones only and misses some. The V and J calls and clone size are taken from that table; D and trimming were inferred from the DNA. The sample consists of some 250,000 clones, approximately 86% of them appearing once. CDR1 and CDR2 (germline): MNHNY, SVGAGI (reference sequence). CDR3 length equals 16 residues. J was trimmed by 3 bases and V by 5 bases; bases with no gene match: 7. The TCR sequence derives from a human donor in a cohort sampled during active COVID-19. V usage is TRBV6-6 and J usage is TRBJ2-5; TRBD2 matches at 12 bases. Sequencing was performed on peripheral blood. The CDR3 spells CASSPKTSGGEETQYF. For the CDR3, the DNA is TGTGCCAGCAGTCCTAAGACTAGCGGGGGAGAAGAGACCCAGTACTTC.